A single sample gave rise to the 30 T cell receptor beta chains below, sequenced in a study of technical replicates of blood from a few donors. Sequencing was performed with immunoSEQ multiplex PCR; in TCRdb, only in-frame clones are kept and a portion is missing. The data contain some 60,000 clones, roughly 89% of them seen just once; the ten biggest clones take up 4% to 6.5%. The sample consisted of PBMCs. These receptor sequences come from a human donor in good health. Some clones in this sample may be carry-over from other donors' samples.

V gene TRBV18 combines with J gene TRBJ1-4; no definite D call. The V gene lost 2 bases and the J gene lost 6 bases, with 13 bases spanning the gap. The CDR3 length is 15 residues. The germline CDR1 and CDR2 sequences are KGHSH and LQKENI. The CDR3 nucleotides are TGTGCCAGCTCACCAAATGAGGGCGTTTATGAAAAACTGTTTTTT. Its translation is CASSPNEGVYEKLFF.

The chain is built from TRBV7-9 and TRBJ2-7; the match to TRBD2 covers 9 bases. The CDR3 contains 16 residues. Trimming cost V 4 bases and J 6 bases; bases outside gene matches: 13. Germline V CDR1 and CDR2: SEHNR, FQNEAQ (reference sequence). CDR3: CASSSSAGGPGSEQYF. DNA for the CDR3: TGTGCCAGCAGCTCGTCGGCGGGAGGGCCGGGGAGCGAGCAGTACTTC.

The chain combines TRBV10-3 with TRBJ2-1, with TRBD1 matching over 9 bases. The CDR3 length is 15 residues. V was pared by 0 bases and J by 7 bases, with 4 bases of the junction left unmatched. Germline V lookup: CDR1 ENHRY, CDR2 SYGVKD. CDR3 residues: CAISESTGTGNEQFF. The CDR3 DNA reads TGTGCCATCAGTGAGTCGACCGGGACAGGGAATGAGCAGTTCTTC.

J is TRBJ1-6 and V is TRBV11-3; D gene unclear. Deletions cut 6 bases from V and 14 bases from J, with 17 bases between. This CDR3 spans 13 amino acids. Germline values: CDR1 SGHNT, CDR2 YENEEA. The CDR3 spells CASSSGPSEALHF. The CDR3 DNA follows: TGTGCCAGCAGTTCCGGTCCGTCCGAGGCCCTCCACTTT. The complete variable domain, with remaining parts taken from reference TRBV11-3 and TRBJ1-6, reads EAGVVQSPRYKIIEKKQPVAFWCNPISGHNTLYWYLQNLGQGPELLIRYENEEAVDDSQLPKDRFSAERLKGVDSTLKIQPAELGDSAVYLCASSSGPSEALHFGNGTRLTVT.

The gene calls are TRBV5-4 and TRBJ1-4, with D perhaps matching TRBD1 (6 bases). Trimming took off 2 bases at V and 6 bases at J, with 8 bases between the two ends. This CDR3 spans 13 amino acids. CDR1 and CDR2 (germline): SGHNT, YYREEE (reference sequence). This CDR3 reads CASSLGGDEKLFF. In DNA form, the CDR3 reads TGTGCCAGCAGCTTAGGGGGAGATGAAAAACTGTTTTTT.

The rearrangement uses TRBV6-1 and TRBJ1-2; 10 nucleotides align to TRBD1. V was pared by 2 bases and J by 7 bases, with 7 bases of the junction left unmatched. The CDR3 contains 15 residues. The V gene's germline CDR1 is MNHNS and CDR2 SASEGT. The CDR3 is CASSERGTGVGGYTF. The CDR3 bases are TGTGCCAGCAGTGAAAGGGGGACAGGGGTAGGTGGCTACACCTTC.

This chain joins TRBV7-2 and TRBJ2-5; perhaps TRBD1 as D (6 bases). Germline-derived CDR1 and CDR2 are SGHTA and FQGNSA. This CDR3 contains 15 residues. Trimming took 7 bases from V and 0 from J, leaving 15 bases between them. The DNA of the CDR3 is TGTGCCAGCAAACCACAGGGTTGGGACCAAGAGACCCAGTACTTC. Its protein is CASKPQGWDQETQYF.

This chain links TRBV7-2 with TRBJ2-7; 10 bases match TRBD1. This CDR3 region has 15 residues. With V trimmed by 1 base and J by 4 bases, 4 bases remained unmatched. Germline V gene data show CDR1 as SGHTA and CDR2 as FQGNSA. CDR3 protein: CASSLGQGATYEQYF. The DNA of the CDR3 is TGTGCCAGCAGCTTAGGACAGGGGGCAACGTACGAGCAGTACTTC. Based on the CDR3 plus reference TRBV7-2 and TRBJ2-7, the full variable domain is GAGVSQSPSNKVTEKGKDVELRCDPISGHTALYWYRQSLGQGLEFLIYFQGNSAPDKSGLPSDRFSAERTGGSVSTLTIQRTQQEDSAVYLCASSLGQGATYEQYFGPGTRLTVT.

The V call is TRBV9, the J call TRBJ2-5, with D maybe TRBD1 (6 bases). V was clipped by 3 bases and J by 1 base, with 10 bases between them. CDR1 is SGDLS, CDR2 YYNGEE, per germline. The CDR3 totals 14 residues. The CDR3 protein is CASSARTAQETQYF. CDR3 bases: TGTGCCAGCAGCGCTCGGACAGCCCAAGAGACCCAGTACTTC.

CDR3 in DNA: TGTGCCAGCAGCTTGAGTTCCAGGGGACAAGACACCATATATTTT. Translation gives CASSLSSRGQDTIYF. J is TRBJ1-3 and V is TRBV11-1; D may be TRBD1 (6 bases). The CDR3 is 15 amino acids. Trimming cost V 3 bases and J 8 bases, with 17 bases left between them. CDR1 SGHAT and CDR2 FQDESV come from the germline V gene (reference sequence).

The rearrangement joins TRBV4-3 to TRBJ1-2; D gene unclear. The CDR3 is made up of 15 amino acids. V lost 0 bases and J lost 7, with 15 bases in between. Germline V gene data show CDR1 as LGHNA and CDR2 as YSLEER. Here the CDR3 reads CASSQERKVAFGYTF. In nucleotides, the CDR3 is TGCGCCAGCAGCCAAGAGAGGAAAGTAGCTTTTGGCTACACCTTC.

The chain joins TRBV9 to TRBJ2-5, with D unresolved. This CDR3 has 15 residues. Germline CDR1 and CDR2: SGDLS and YYNGEE. The germline V and J ends were trimmed by 1 base and 1 base, with 11 bases remaining between them. CDR3 in amino acids: CASSVNMGLQETQYF. The CDR3 nucleotides read TGTGCCAGCAGCGTAAATATGGGCCTCCAAGAGACCCAGTACTTC.

This clone showed up just a few times. The gene calls are TRBV5-1 and TRBJ2-2; 7 nucleotides align to TRBD1. From germline, CDR1 is SGHRS and CDR2 YFSETQ. The CDR3 sequence is 15 residues long. V trimming: 3 bases; J trimming: 4 bases; junction bases outside the gene matches: 6. CDR3 in amino acids: CASSWMTGITGELFF. CDR3 DNA: TGCGCCAGCAGCTGGATGACAGGGATCACCGGGGAGCTGTTTTTT.

The CDR3 DNA reads as TGTGCCAGCTCACCAGGACTAGTGGATACGCAGTATTTT. Its translation: CASSPGLVDTQYF. The chain couples TRBV18 to TRBJ2-3, with TRBD2 matching 7 bases. This CDR3 is 13 amino acids long. The junction had 2 bases not matched to a gene; V was cut back by 2 bases and J by 6 bases. CDR1 is KGHSH and CDR2 is LQKENI in the germline V gene.

The rearrangement uses TRBV5-1 and TRBJ2-1, with TRBD1 as a possible D gene (5 bases). The V gene's germline CDR1 is SGHRS and CDR2 YFSETQ. With 0 bases removed from V and 10 bases from J, the gap between germline ends came to 14 bases. The CDR3 extends over 14 amino acids. The CDR3 sequence is CASSLVTGRLEQFF. DNA of the CDR3: TGCGCCAGCAGCTTGGTAACAGGCCGATTAGAGCAGTTCTTC.

The chain has TRBV7-6 and TRBJ2-3, with a tentative D call TRBD1 (5 bases). Germline V gene sequence: CDR1 SGHVS, CDR2 FNYEAQ. This CDR3 is built from 13 residues. The V and J ends lost 5 bases and 0 bases respectively, with 6 bases between them. The CDR3 bases are TGTGCCAGCAGCCCAGGGAGCACAGATACGCAGTATTTT. It is translated as CASSPGSTDTQYF.

The J gene is TRBJ1-2, the V gene TRBV29-1; TRBD1 is a possible D gene (6 bases). The V gene's germline CDR1 is SQVTM and CDR2 ANQGSEA. V lost 6 bases to trimming and J lost 4 bases, with 15 bases between them. The CDR3 length is 13 residues. The CDR3 nucleotides are TGCAGCGTCCGGGACAATCAAATCTATGGCTACACCTTC. Its protein product is CSVRDNQIYGYTF.

This rearrangement joins TRBV4-1 to TRBJ1-4; 7 nucleotides agree with TRBD1. Looked up from germline, CDR1 is MGHRA and CDR2 is YSYEKL. The V and J ends lost 6 bases and 8 bases, in that order; junction bases with no gene match: 6. CDR3 length equals 13 residues. CDR3 in DNA: TGCGCCAGCAGAGCACAGGGGCCCGAAAAACTGTTTTTT. It translates to CASRAQGPEKLFF.

The CDR3 DNA is TGCGCCAGCAAGTTGACAGGGGAGCCGGAACAGCCCCAGCATTTT. Its translation: CASKLTGEPEQPQHF. The chain links TRBV5-1 to TRBJ1-5; 8 nucleotides align to TRBD1. Germline V lookup: CDR1 SGHRS, CDR2 YFSETQ. After removal of 6 bases from V and 7 bases from J, the junction contained 12 bases not matched to a gene. This CDR3 is 15 amino acids long.

The rearrangement links TRBV4-1 to TRBJ2-5; TRBD1 matches at 8 bases. The junction had 6 bases not matched to a gene; V was cut back by 5 bases and J by 1 base. This CDR3 region has 15 residues. Germline CDR1 and CDR2: MGHRA and YSYEKL. The CDR3 DNA reads as TGCGCCAGCAGCATGAGGACAGGGTCCCAAGAGACCCAGTACTTC. This sequence encodes CASSMRTGSQETQYF.

V is TRBV2 and J is TRBJ1-2, with a possible D match to TRBD1 (6 bases). CDR3 length: 15 amino acids. Trimming removed 4 bases from V and 7 bases from J, with 19 bases in between. Germline CDR1 SNHLY, CDR2 FYNNEI. The CDR3 nucleotides are TGTGCCAGCAGTGCCGAGCGGGGGGCAACGGCTGGCTACACCTTC. Protein sequence: CASSAERGATAGYTF.

The chain joins TRBV2 to TRBJ2-1; no definite D call. V lost 2 bases, J lost 0 bases, and 17 bases lay in between. CDR1 is SNHLY and CDR2 is FYNNEI in the germline V gene. This CDR3 spans 18 amino acids. The DNA for the CDR3 is TGTGCCAGCAGTGAACTCTCCAATGCGCGCGCCTCCTACAATGAGCAGTTCTTC. Protein sequence: CASSELSNARASYNEQFF.

The chain links TRBV7-3 to TRBJ2-1; 8 nucleotides align to TRBD2. Germline V CDR1 and CDR2: SGHTA, FQGTGA. CDR3 length: 16 amino acids. The V gene end was trimmed by 2 bases and the J gene end by 7 bases; junction bases not matched to a gene: 10. CDR3 residues: CASSLGVRTSGNEQFF. As DNA, the CDR3 is TGTGCCAGCAGCTTAGGTGTTCGCACTAGCGGTAATGAGCAGTTCTTC.

V is TRBV7-7 and J is TRBJ2-1; 8 nucleotides align to TRBD2. The CDR3 is 16 residues long. From germline, CDR1 is SSHAT and CDR2 FNYEAQ (reference sequence). Germline trimming cut 0 bases from V and 9 bases from J; bases unmatched to any gene: 10. The CDR3 DNA is TGTGCCAGCAGCTTAGCGACGGGGGGGCAGGGGACTGAGCAGTTCTTC. Amino acids: CASSLATGGQGTEQFF. Full variable domain (outside the CDR3, taken from reference TRBV7-7 and TRBJ2-1): GAGVSQSPRYKVTKRGQDVTLRCDPISSHATLYWYQQALGQGPEFLTYFNYEAQPDKSGLPSDRFSAERPEGSISTLTIQRTEQRDSAMYRCASSLATGGQGTEQFFGPGTRLTVL.

The chain joins TRBV4-3 to TRBJ2-2; 8 bases align to TRBD1. V trimming: 0 bases; J trimming: 0 bases; junction bases outside the gene matches: 6. The CDR3 is 18 amino acids. In germline, CDR1 is LGHNA, CDR2 YSLEER. CDR3 loop: CASSQDRTGGTNTGELFF. The CDR3 nucleotides read TGCGCCAGCAGCCAAGATAGAACAGGGGGAACGAACACCGGGGAGCTGTTTTTT.

The chain combines TRBV7-2 with TRBJ1-1, with 7 positions matching TRBD1. Trimming cost V 3 bases and J 2 bases; bases outside gene matches: 3. Per the germline V gene, CDR1 is SGHTA and CDR2 is FQGNSA. The CDR3 is made up of 14 amino acids. This CDR3 reads CASSFWDRNTEAFF. CDR3 nucleotides: TGTGCCAGCAGCTTTTGGGACAGAAACACTGAAGCTTTCTTT.

V gene TRBV6-1 combines with J gene TRBJ2-3; 10 nucleotides line up with TRBD2. CDR3 size: 15 residues. V shed 8 bases, J shed 6 bases, and the junction held 11 bases outside the gene matches. Germline CDR1 and CDR2: MNHNS and SASEGT. In DNA, the CDR3 is TGTGCCAGCTCTAAGCGGGGGGGCAATTCGGATACGCAGTATTTT. Translating gives CASSKRGGNSDTQYF.

The chain is built from TRBV7-2 and TRBJ2-7, with TRBD1 matching 9 bases. J lost 6 bases, V lost 5 bases, and 8 bases had no gene match. Germline V gene lookup returns CDR1 SGHTA and CDR2 FQGNSA. This CDR3 has 14 residues. The CDR3 region is CASSTSGQGLEQYF. CDR3 nucleotide sequence: TGTGCCAGCAGCACCTCGGGACAGGGCCTCGAGCAGTACTTC.

The V and J genes are TRBV5-4 and TRBJ2-7; TRBD1 might be the D (6 bases). Germline V gene lookup returns CDR1 SGHNT and CDR2 YYREEE (reference sequence). The CDR3 runs to 12 residues. The germline V and J ends were trimmed by 4 bases and 7 bases, with 12 bases remaining between them. In DNA, the CDR3 is TGTGCCAGCAGCACTCCTAGGGGGGAGCAGTACTTC. Residues: CASSTPRGEQYF.

This clone has just one count. The chain links TRBV6-1 to TRBJ2-5, with 9 bases aligning to TRBD2. J was trimmed by 2 bases and V by 4 bases; bases with no gene match: 8. The V gene's germline CDR1 is MNHNS and CDR2 SASEGT. The CDR3 consists of 16 residues. The CDR3 here is CASSGSIAGGQETQYF. The CDR3 bases are TGTGCCAGCAGTGGCTCTATCGCGGGGGGGCAAGAGACCCAGTACTTC.